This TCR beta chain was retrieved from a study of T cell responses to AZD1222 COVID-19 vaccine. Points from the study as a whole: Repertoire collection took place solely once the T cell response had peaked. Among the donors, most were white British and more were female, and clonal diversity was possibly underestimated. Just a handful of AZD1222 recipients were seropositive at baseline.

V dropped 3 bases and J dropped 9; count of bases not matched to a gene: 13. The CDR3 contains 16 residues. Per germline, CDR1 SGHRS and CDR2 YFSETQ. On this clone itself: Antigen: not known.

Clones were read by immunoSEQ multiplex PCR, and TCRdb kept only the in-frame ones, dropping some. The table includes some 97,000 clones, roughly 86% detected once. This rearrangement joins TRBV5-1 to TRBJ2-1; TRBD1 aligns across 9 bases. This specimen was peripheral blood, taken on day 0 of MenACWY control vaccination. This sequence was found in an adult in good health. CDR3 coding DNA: TGCGCCAGCAGCTCGCGCGGGACAGGGACCCGCGGTGAGCAGTTCTTC. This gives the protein CASSSRGTGTRGEQFF.